This TCR beta chain was identified in a study of blood T cells in healthy people across ages. The overall study: Per two T cells, about one barcoded beta molecule was captured through template switching.

A second PCR of roughly 6 to 12 cycles used a sample-barcoded 5' primer and a J-beta primer mix. Researchers report that a template-switch adaptor with 12 random nucleotides tagged each cDNA molecule. TCRdb redid the calling of the 5' RACE reads with MiXCR, one entry per CDR3 protein. The sample holds almost 800,000 distinct CDR3 sequences, 58% seen once. The CDR3 has 14 residues. Germline loops: CDR1 DFQATT, CDR2 SNEGSKA (reference sequence). V shed 2 bases, J shed 7 bases, and the junction held 3 bases outside the gene matches. This clonotype occurred a few times. Its antigen is undetermined. Findings of the study overall: Long-lived and aged donors differed, with more naive CD4+ cells and higher diversity in the long-lived.

The V call is TRBV20-1, the J call TRBJ2-1; TRBD2 matches at 12 bases. This receptor was taken from a young man in good health. The sequenced material came from blood. The CDR3 DNA follows: TGCAGTGCTAGACAGACTAGCGGGAGTAATGAGCAGTTCTTC. Translation: CSARQTSGSNEQFF.